This T cell receptor (beta chain) is drawn from a study of shared clonotypes between healthy human individuals. Overall study: Plates per donor: three CD4 naive, three CD4 memory, two CD8 naive, one CD8 memory. Overall study findings and caveats: Rarefaction curves obtained for sorted subsets showed sequencing incomplete despite large depth.

Remarks on this clone: As yet, its antigen is unknown.

Cells designated naive CD8 were CD45RO-negative and were positively selected for CCR7, with terminally differentiated effector memory CD45RA+ cells excluded. The CDR3 totals 13 residues. V was pared by 2 bases and J by 6 bases, with 10 bases between. Germline CDR1 reads SGHVS; CDR2 reads FQNEAQ. It was about 210 ng DNA, 33,000 or so T cell genomes, that sorted-subset replicate PCRs used. Sequencing was performed with immunoSEQ multiplex PCR; in TCRdb, only in-frame clones are kept and a portion is missing. The sample shows approximately 2,000,000 clones, approximately 92% of them seen only once. Sequencing was performed on naive CD8+ T cells from PBMCs. This sequence originates from a man younger than 35 in good health. Some clones in this sample may be carry-over from other donors' samples. The V and J genes are TRBV7-8 and TRBJ1-1; TRBD1 is a possible D gene (5 bases). The CDR3 bases are TGTGCCAGCAGCTTATTTTTGGGGCCTGAAGCTTTCTTT. It specifies CASSLFLGPEAFF.